This T cell receptor beta chain derives from a study of cytomegalovirus exposure and HLA in healthy donors. Researchers ran the PCR with 60 Vbeta and 13 Jbeta primers. The assay was immunoSEQ multiplex PCR, and TCRdb's table has in-frame clones only and misses some. The sample contains 100,000 to 150,000 clones, about 10% of which appear only once. Findings and caveats of the study: Equally common other TCR beta chains were less clonally expanded than HLA-associated ones, a later analysis found. Later on, an analysis showed TCR association rates differing by HLA locus, with DRB1 the most and HLA-C the fewest. It was reported that TCR beta sequences correctly inferred the HLA-A and HLA-B alleles for most subjects. Whilst most TCR sequences proved rare, a subset of public TCRs occurred across many donors.

Trimming took 3 bases from V and 4 from J; bases not matched to a gene: 10. This CDR3 contains 16 residues. Germline-derived CDR1 and CDR2 are MRHNA and SNTAGT. Note on this clone: As yet, its antigen is unknown.

The sequence derives from a woman under 30 in good health and CMV-seropositive. The sample taken for sequencing was PBMCs. The chain recombines TRBV6-4 with TRBJ2-7; 9 nucleotides line up with TRBD2. CDR3 in amino acids: CASSEVGGRAIYEQYF. For the CDR3, the DNA is TGTGCCAGCAGTGAGGTAGGCGGGAGGGCCATTTACGAGCAGTACTTC.